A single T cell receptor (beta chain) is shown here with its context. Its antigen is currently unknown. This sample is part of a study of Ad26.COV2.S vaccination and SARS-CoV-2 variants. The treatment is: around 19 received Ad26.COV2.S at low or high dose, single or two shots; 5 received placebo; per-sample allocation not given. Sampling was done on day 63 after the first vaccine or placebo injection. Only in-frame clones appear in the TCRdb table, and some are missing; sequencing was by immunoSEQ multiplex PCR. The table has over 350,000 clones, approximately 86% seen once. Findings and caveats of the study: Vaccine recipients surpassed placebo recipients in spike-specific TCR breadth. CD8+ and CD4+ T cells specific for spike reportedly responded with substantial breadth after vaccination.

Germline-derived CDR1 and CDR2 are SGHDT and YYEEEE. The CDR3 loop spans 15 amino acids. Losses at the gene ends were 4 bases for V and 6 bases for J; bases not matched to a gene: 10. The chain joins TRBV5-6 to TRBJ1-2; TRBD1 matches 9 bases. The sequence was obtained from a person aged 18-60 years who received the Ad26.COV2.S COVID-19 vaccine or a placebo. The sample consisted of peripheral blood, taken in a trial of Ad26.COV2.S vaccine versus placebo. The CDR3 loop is CASSAGGQGRHGYTF. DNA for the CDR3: TGTGCCAGCAGCGCGGGGGGACAGGGACGGCATGGCTACACCTTC.